Shown below are 11 T cell receptor beta chains from a single sample sequenced in a study of shared clonotypes between healthy human individuals. Produced via immunoSEQ multiplex PCR; TCRdb's table is partial and in-frame only. The sample has 2 million to 3 million clones; 90% to 95% are singletons. The specimen sequenced was naive CD4+ T cells sorted from blood. Subset: CD45RA+ positively selected. The receptor source for this set is a man between 18 and 29 years old in good health.

The chain links TRBV4-1 to TRBJ1-5; 8 bases match TRBD1. The CDR3 consists of 14 residues. Looked up from germline, CDR1 is MGHRA and CDR2 is YSYEKL. V lost 4 bases and J lost 6; bases outside the gene matches: 5. Here the CDR3 DNA reads TGCGCCAGCAGCCGCCCGGACAGGGTTCAGCCCCAGCATTTT. It translates to CASSRPDRVQPQHF.

About this clone itself: Different DNA sequences within this sample yield the same CDR3. The rearrangement links TRBV18 to TRBJ1-2, with TRBD1 matching 9 bases. Trimming removed 3 bases from V and 4 bases from J; junction bases left unmatched: 0. The CDR3 covers 13 residues. CDR1 is KGHSH, CDR2 LQKENI, per germline. CDR3 loop: CASSPGQGYGYTF. The CDR3 coding sequence is TGTGCCAGCTCACCGGGACAGGGCTATGGCTACACCTTC.

V and J are TRBV9 and TRBJ2-3; TRBD2 aligns across 13 bases. The germline CDR1 and CDR2 sequences are SGDLS and YYNGEE. With 3 bases clipped from V and 2 bases from J, the junction kept 3 bases outside the gene matches. The CDR3 length is 16 residues. The CDR3 DNA is TGTGCCAGCAGCGCCGGGACTAGCGGGGCCACAGATACGCAGTATTTT. Translated: CASSAGTSGATDTQYF.

The chain combines TRBV10-3 with TRBJ1-1; 7 nucleotides line up with TRBD1. The CDR3 consists of 14 residues. Germline-derived CDR1 and CDR2 are ENHRY and SYGVKD. Trimming cost V 2 bases and J 4 bases; bases outside gene matches: 4. CDR3 sequence (DNA): TGTGCCATCAGTGAGACAGGGGCGTTCACTGAAGCTTTCTTT. This translates into CAISETGAFTEAFF.

V gene TRBV7-9 combines with J gene TRBJ2-6, with D tentatively TRBD1 or TRBD2 (5 bases each). This CDR3 is built from 19 residues. V dropped 5 bases and J dropped 4 bases, with 24 bases sitting between them. Germline CDR1 is SEHNR and CDR2 is FQNEAQ (reference sequence). The DNA for the CDR3 is TGTGCCAGCAGCCAGGGCATTCTAGCCGGGAATGTAGGGGCCAACGTCCTGACTTTC. Amino acids: CASSQGILAGNVGANVLTF.

This clone was observed a handful of times. This chain links TRBV10-3 with TRBJ1-6; 7 positions match TRBD1. CDR1 is ENHRY and CDR2 is SYGVKD in the germline V gene. J was trimmed by 7 bases and V by 2 bases; bases with no gene match: 5. This CDR3 is built from 15 residues. The CDR3 loop is CAISEPTGKNSPLHF. CDR3 nucleotides: TGTGCCATCAGTGAGCCGACAGGGAAGAATTCACCCCTCCACTTT.

This chain uses TRBV4-1 with TRBJ1-3; TRBD1 aligns across 9 bases. The CDR3 extends over 19 amino acids. V trimming: 0 bases; J trimming: 2 bases; junction bases outside the gene matches: 11. The germline V gene has CDR1 MGHRA and CDR2 YSYEKL. CDR3 sequence reads: CASSQEGTGFLGTGNTIYF. CDR3 DNA sequence: TGCGCCAGCAGCCAAGAAGGGACAGGGTTTCTCGGTACTGGAAACACCATATATTTT.

A word on this clone: This same CDR3 is encoded by further DNA sequences in the sample. In nucleotides, the CDR3 is TGCGCCAGCAGCCAAAGCAATGAGCAGTTCTTC. Translation gives CASSQSNEQFF. This sequence joins TRBV4-1 and TRBJ2-1, with D unresolved. V dropped 2 bases and J dropped 6 bases, with 2 bases sitting between them. In germline, CDR1 is MGHRA, CDR2 YSYEKL. CDR3 length: 11 amino acids.

This clone was seen only once. The genes are TRBV9 and TRBJ2-2; 7 bases are a match to TRBD1. V lost 5 bases and J lost 5; bases outside the gene matches: 6. The CDR3 totals 14 residues. CDR1 is SGDLS, CDR2 YYNGEE, per germline. The CDR3 sequence: CASSPDRLTGELFF. Written as DNA, the CDR3 is TGTGCCAGCAGTCCGGACAGGTTGACCGGGGAGCTGTTTTTT. Based on the CDR3 plus reference TRBV9 and TRBJ2-2, the full variable domain is DSGVTQTPKHLITATGQRVTLRCSPRSGDLSVYWYQQSLDQGLQFLIQYYNGEERAKGNILERFSAQQFPDLHSELNLSSLELGDSALYFCASSPDRLTGELFFGEGSRLTVL.

This chain links TRBV19 with TRBJ2-7; tentative D call: TRBD1 (6 bases). CDR3 length: 14 amino acids. Trimming left V 2 bases short and J 2 bases short, with 10 bases between. The germline gives CDR1 LNHDA, CDR2 SQIVND (reference sequence). DNA of the CDR3: TGTGCCAGTAGTATATTATCAGGGGCCTACGAGCAGTACTTC. Protein: CASSILSGAYEQYF.

On this clone: Other DNA sequences of this sample code for an identical CDR3. The genes are TRBV5-1 and TRBJ2-2; no definite D call. The CDR3 contains 15 residues. Looked up from germline, CDR1 is SGHRS and CDR2 is YFSETQ. Between the trimmed V and J ends, which lost 0 bases and 0 bases, there was a span of 6 bases. The CDR3 nucleotides are TGCGCCAGCAGCTTGGCGCTAGCGAACACCGGGGAGCTGTTTTTT. Encoded protein: CASSLALANTGELFF.